A single sample gave rise to the 18 T cell receptor beta chains below, sequenced in a study of shared clonotypes between healthy human individuals. Naive CD8 populations comprised CD45RO-negative cells positively selected for CCR7, excluding terminally differentiated effector memory CD45RA+ cells. Clones were sequenced by immunoSEQ multiplex PCR, and TCRdb holds only the in-frame ones, with some missing. The profile shows millions of clones, about 92% of them singletons. Material for sequencing was naive CD8+ T cells from PBMCs. These receptors all stem from a man aged 18 to 29 in good health. Some clones in this sample may be carry-over from other donors' samples.

On this clone itself: Within the sample, other DNA sequences also encode this same CDR3. The V call is TRBV5-1, the J call TRBJ2-1, with 12 bases matching TRBD2. This CDR3 spans 15 amino acids. CDR1 and CDR2 from the germline V gene are SGHRS and YFSETQ. The V segment lost 5 bases and the J segment 4 bases; nucleotides outside the gene matches: 4. The CDR3 DNA is TGCGCCAGCAGACCGGGACTAGCGGGTTACAATGAGCAGTTCTTC. Its translation: CASRPGLAGYNEQFF.

The J gene is TRBJ2-7, the V gene TRBV7-9; the D gene is possibly TRBD1 (6 bases). Germline values: CDR1 SEHNR, CDR2 FQNEAQ (reference sequence). The CDR3 spans 15 residues. Trimming cost V 1 base and J 5 bases, with 15 bases left between them. CDR3 in DNA: TGTGCCAGCAGCTTAGGCTTCACAGGGTTGGACGAGCAGTACTTC. Its protein product is CASSLGFTGLDEQYF.

This clone came up once. The V call is TRBV7-3, the J call TRBJ2-1, with D tentatively TRBD2 (6 bases). This CDR3 is 15 amino acids long. The germline V and J ends were trimmed by 3 bases and 1 base, with 10 bases remaining between them. From germline, CDR1 is SGHTA and CDR2 FQGTGA. CDR3 loop: CASSFVAASYNEQFF. Here the CDR3 DNA reads TGTGCCAGCAGCTTTGTAGCGGCATCCTACAATGAGCAGTTCTTC.

CDR3 sequence: CASSQVRRFGTEAFF. The CDR3 bases are TGTGCCAGCAGCCAAGTACGCAGGTTCGGAACTGAAGCTTTCTTT. The rearrangement links TRBV4-2 to TRBJ1-1; D uncertain. CDR3 length equals 15 residues. Deletions cut 1 base from V and 5 bases from J, with 14 bases between. In germline, CDR1 is LGHNA, CDR2 YNFKEQ.

This chain uses TRBV6-4 with TRBJ1-4; possible D gene TRBD1, 6 bases. The length of the CDR3 is 16 residues. Germline assignment: CDR1 MRHNA and CDR2 SNTAGT. Trimming removed 3 bases at V and 3 bases at J, with 14 bases between. CDR3 region: CASSEGRRTANEKLFF. The CDR3 DNA is TGTGCCAGCAGTGAGGGGCGAAGGACAGCTAATGAAAAACTGTTTTTT.

The genes are TRBV7-9 and TRBJ2-7, with D perhaps TRBD2 (6 bases). CDR1 is SEHNR, CDR2 FQNEAQ, per germline (reference sequence). Trimming took off 0 bases at V and 7 bases at J, with 16 bases between the two ends. CDR3 length: 15 amino acids. CDR3 sequence: CASSLAGSAAGEQYF. The CDR3 DNA is TGTGCCAGCAGCTTAGCTGGTAGCGCCGCGGGGGAGCAGTACTTC.

The chain has TRBV7-9 and TRBJ1-1, with TRBD1 matching 12 bases. CDR3 length equals 18 residues. Looked up from germline, CDR1 is SEHNR and CDR2 is FQNEAQ (reference sequence). Germline trimming cut 2 bases from V and 8 bases from J; bases unmatched to any gene: 15. CDR3 in amino acids: CASSLQLGDRGRFREAFF. CDR3 coding DNA: TGTGCCAGCAGCTTACAGCTCGGGGACAGGGGGCGATTCAGGGAAGCTTTCTTT.

The V and J genes are TRBV28 and TRBJ2-2, with 9 bases lining up with TRBD2. Germline CDR1 reads MDHEN; CDR2 reads SYDVKM. This CDR3 region has 18 residues. V dropped 6 bases and J dropped 4; count of bases not matched to a gene: 15. For the CDR3, the DNA is TGTGCCAGCAGACTTACGTGGGGGGCGGGAGGGCCCACCGGGGAGCTGTTTTTT. Translated, it gives CASRLTWGAGGPTGELFF. The complete variable domain, with remaining parts taken from reference TRBV28 and TRBJ2-2, reads DVKVTQSSRYLVKRTGEKVFLECVQDMDHENMFWYRQDPGLGLRLIYFSYDVKMKEKGDIPEGYSVSREKKERFSLILESASTNQTSMYLCASRLTWGAGGPTGELFFGEGSRLTVL.

CDR3 DNA: TGCGCCAGCAGCTTTGGGCCCCCCTACGAGCAGTACTTC. It is translated as CASSFGPPYEQYF. This sequence joins TRBV10-2 and TRBJ2-7, with D unresolved. Trimming stripped 6 bases from V and 2 bases from J, with 11 bases between. Germline V CDR1 and CDR2: WSHSY, SAAADI. The CDR3 consists of 13 residues.

The chain has TRBV9 and TRBJ2-3, with D possibly being TRBD1 or TRBD2 (7 bases each). Looked up from germline, CDR1 is SGDLS and CDR2 is YYNGEE. The CDR3 is 18 amino acids. V gave up 4 bases and J gave up 5 bases, with 26 bases separating them. The CDR3, as DNA: TGTGCCAGCAGCCCCCAGGGCGGGAGAGGGGGCCGGGGAGATACGCAGTATTTT. This sequence encodes CASSPQGGRGGRGDTQYF.

The rearrangement links TRBV2 to TRBJ2-7; D possibly corresponds to TRBD1 (6 bases). V dropped 1 base and J dropped 3 bases, with 10 bases sitting between them. The CDR3 has 14 amino acids. Germline values: CDR1 SNHLY, CDR2 FYNNEI. This chain's CDR3 is CASSEDGRGYEQYF. Written as DNA, the CDR3 is TGTGCCAGCAGTGAAGATGGCAGGGGCTACGAGCAGTACTTC.

The chain couples TRBV6-1 to TRBJ2-7; D unclear. V was cut by 1 base and J by 0 bases, with 7 bases left in between. The CDR3 has 14 residues. Looked up from germline, CDR1 is MNHNS and CDR2 is SASEGT. The CDR3 is CASSEVRLSYEQYF. The CDR3, as DNA: TGTGCCAGCAGTGAAGTACGGCTCTCCTACGAGCAGTACTTC.

This sequence joins TRBV18 and TRBJ1-5; 9 bases fit TRBD1. The CDR3 is 15 residues long. The V gene's germline CDR1 is KGHSH and CDR2 LQKENI. With V trimmed by 3 bases and J by 3 bases, 3 bases remained unmatched. The CDR3 nucleotides read TGTGCCAGCTCACCTCGGGACAGGGTCAATCAGCCCCAGCATTTT. Translation: CASSPRDRVNQPQHF.

This chain links TRBV16 with TRBJ2-7; the D is unclear. The CDR3 loop spans 14 amino acids. V lost 3 bases and J 2 bases, leaving 11 bases between the germline ends. Germline V lookup: CDR1 KGHSY, CDR2 FQNENV. In DNA, the CDR3 is TGTGCCAGCAGCCACGTAGTAAATCCCTACGAGCAGTACTTC. It encodes CASSHVVNPYEQYF.

V usage is TRBV7-8 and J usage is TRBJ2-7, with 13 bases lining up with TRBD2. The CDR3 is 16 residues long. Trimming removed 5 bases from V and 0 bases from J; junction bases left unmatched: 4. Looked up from germline, CDR1 is SGHVS and CDR2 is FQNEAQ. CDR3 coding DNA: TGTGCCAGCAGCGGAAGACTAGCGGGAGGCTCCTACGAGCAGTACTTC. Translated, it gives CASSGRLAGGSYEQYF.

The gene calls are TRBV15 and TRBJ2-7; TRBD2 agrees at 7 bases. CDR1 and CDR2 from the germline V gene are LNHNV and YYDKDF (reference sequence). The CDR3 consists of 13 residues. The junction had 9 bases not matched to a gene; V was cut back by 8 bases and J by 5 bases. Here the CDR3 reads CATGGRNVDEQYF. In DNA, the CDR3 is TGTGCCACCGGCGGGAGAAACGTGGACGAGCAGTACTTC.

The chain uses TRBV30 and TRBJ1-2; 8 nucleotides match TRBD1. The CDR3 consists of 14 residues. Germline CDR1 reads GTSNPN; CDR2 reads SVGIG (reference sequence). V lost 3 bases, J lost 4 bases, and 7 bases stayed unmatched. CDR3 sequence (DNA): TGTGCCTGGAGGTGGACAGGGACCGCCTATGGCTACACCTTC. Translated, it gives CAWRWTGTAYGYTF.

Points on this clone: The sample carries other DNA sequences with the same CDR3. The gene calls are TRBV27 and TRBJ2-7; D is undetermined. V was shortened by 3 bases and J by 1 base, with 7 bases between the two germline ends. Germline V lookup: CDR1 MNHEY, CDR2 SMNVEV (reference sequence). This CDR3 contains 13 residues. In DNA form, the CDR3 reads TGTGCCAGCAGTTTGGGGTTGTCCTACGAGCAGTACTTC. It codes for CASSLGLSYEQYF.